The present TCR beta chain was sequenced within a study of T-cell reconstitution after alpha-beta-depleted transplantation in children. Whole-study results and caveats: T-cell counts and diversity at one year following transplant were attributed mainly to newly produced T cells. Surviving thymic progenitors and recipient T cells were the source of high TCRbeta diversity at day 60 in some patients.

Concerning this clonotype: Its target is unknown.

TCRbeta library construction was performed incorporating unique molecular identifiers. MiXCR was run by TCRdb on the PCR reads, yielding one entry per CDR3 protein. The table shows a few hundred thousand distinct CDR3 sequences, with about 24% occurring only once. The TCR sequence derives from a female patient aged 2-9 years who had a stem cell transplant for congenital amegakaryocytic thrombocytopenia, so the T cells may come from the graft donor. Sample: PBMCs, mostly from graft donor cells, taken 360 days after TCRalphabeta/CD19-depleted stem cell transplant.

CDR3 in DNA: TGTGCCAGCAGCCAAACCGGGACAGGCCCCGGTTCGCAGTATTTT. It yields the protein CASSQTGTGPGSQYF. This sequence joins TRBV14 and TRBJ2-3; TRBD1 agrees at 8 bases. The CDR3 length is 15 residues. Trimming cost V 2 bases and J 10 bases; bases outside gene matches: 11. Per the germline V gene, CDR1 is SGHDN and CDR2 is FVKESK. Supplemented by reference TRBV14 and TRBJ2-3, the full variable domain reads EAGVTQFPSHSVIEKGQTVTLRCDPISGHDNLYWYRRVMGKEIKFLLHFVKESKQDESGMPNNRFLAERTGGTYSTLKVQPAELEDSGVYFCASSQTGTGPGSQYFGPGTRLTVL.